The 15 T cell receptor beta chains reported below all come from one sample, sequenced in a study of blood T cell repertoires in COVID-19 (dated by TCRdb to between 2020 and 2021). Libraries came from the immunoSEQ multiplex PCR assay. In its TCRdb copy, this immuneACCESS table keeps in-frame sequences only and misses some clones. Where compared with another copy, unresolved V genes explain less than half of these, and the others have no known cause. Present in this sample are tens of thousands of clones, roughly 83% of which were seen just once. The ten largest account for roughly 10% of the sample. Sequenced material: peripheral blood. These receptors were collected from a man in his forties or fifties with COVID-19, enrolled during active disease.

This chain joins TRBV7-9 and TRBJ1-4; 7 bases line up with TRBD1. Per the germline V gene, CDR1 is SEHNR and CDR2 is FQNEAQ (reference sequence). V shed 5 bases and J 8 bases; nucleotides not matched to a gene: 8. The CDR3 length is 14 residues. The CDR3: CASSNDRVEEKLFF. CDR3 sequence (DNA): TGTGCCAGCAGCAATGACAGGGTTGAGGAAAAACTGTTTTTT.

The chain uses TRBV29-1 and TRBJ1-1; 7 nucleotides line up with TRBD1. Germline CDR1 and CDR2: SQVTM and ANQGSEA. With V trimmed by 1 base and J by 3 bases, 5 bases remained unmatched. The CDR3 consists of 14 residues. The CDR3 bases are TGCAGCGTTGAAGTTTTGGGACAGTACACTGAAGCTTTCTTT. Protein: CSVEVLGQYTEAFF.

The chain combines TRBV7-9 with TRBJ2-5; 10 positions match TRBD1. CDR1 and CDR2 (germline): SEHNR, FQNEAQ (reference sequence). The CDR3 totals 16 residues. V lost 1 base to trimming and J lost 4 bases; unmatched junction nucleotides: 6. The CDR3 DNA follows: TGTGCCAGCAGCTTAGTTGGGACAGGGGCAGGAGAGACCCAGTACTTC. Its protein product is CASSLVGTGAGETQYF.

This rearrangement joins TRBV11-2 to TRBJ2-7; 7 bases are a match to TRBD1. The CDR3 consists of 15 residues. Trimming took 5 bases from V and 3 from J; bases not matched to a gene: 10. Germline CDR1 SGHAT, CDR2 FQNNGV. CDR3 sequence (DNA): TGTGCCAGCAGCCCCCCCTGGGACAGCCACTACGAGCAGTACTTC. Its protein is CASSPPWDSHYEQYF.

In nucleotides, the CDR3 is TGTGCCAGTAGTAGACAACCTGACAGGCGGACTAATGAAAAACTGTTTTTT. Translated: CASSRQPDRRTNEKLFF. The chain combines TRBV19 with TRBJ1-4; D perhaps matches TRBD1 (6 bases). In germline, CDR1 is LNHDA, CDR2 SQIVND (reference sequence). The CDR3 is made up of 17 amino acids. With 4 bases removed from V and 2 bases from J, the gap between germline ends came to 17 bases.

V usage is TRBV5-5 and J usage is TRBJ2-1; TRBD1 aligns across 9 bases. Germline CDR1 is SGHKS and CDR2 is YYEKEE (reference sequence). CDR3 length: 12 residues. V lost 4 bases to trimming and J lost 14 bases; unmatched junction nucleotides: 7. The CDR3 DNA reads as TGTGCCAGCAGCGGGACAGGGTCCAAGGAGTTCTTC. Protein: CASSGTGSKEFF.

The chain joins TRBV5-4 to TRBJ2-3; D gene ambiguous. The CDR3 has 12 amino acids. Trimming took 2 bases from V and 6 from J, leaving 7 bases between them. Per germline, CDR1 SGHNT and CDR2 YYREEE (reference sequence). The CDR3 nucleotides are TGTGCCAGCAGCTTTGGTGCGGATACGCAGTATTTT. Protein: CASSFGADTQYF. Full variable domain (outside the CDR3, taken from reference TRBV5-4 and TRBJ2-3): ETGVTQSPTHLIKTRGQQVTLRCSSQSGHNTVSWYQQALGQGPQFIFQYYREEENGRGNFPPRFSGLQFPNYSSELNVNALELDDSALYLCASSFGADTQYFGPGTRLTVL.

A remark on this clone: One end of the junction is discordant with germline, which a read error may explain. This rearrangement joins TRBV27 to TRBJ2-1, with 7 bases matching TRBD2. Germline lookup yields CDR1 MNHEY and CDR2 SMNVEV (reference sequence). The CDR3 is 14 residues long. The CDR3 region is CASSSRGGPNGQFF. The CDR3 DNA reads TGTGCCAGCAGTTCTCGGGGAGGGCCCAATGGGCAGTTCTTC.

V gene TRBV30 combines with J gene TRBJ1-3; TRBD1 agrees at 7 bases. The length of the CDR3 is 14 residues. The germline CDR1 and CDR2 sequences are GTSNPN and SVGIG (reference sequence). Losses at the gene ends were 4 bases for V and 0 bases for J; bases not matched to a gene: 3. The DNA of the CDR3 is TGTGCCTGGACCAGACAGGGCTCTGGAAACACCATATATTTT. Its translation is CAWTRQGSGNTIYF. The full variable domain, with the rest looked up from reference TRBV30 and TRBJ1-3, is SQTIHQWPATLVQPVGSPLSLECTVEGTSNPNLYWYRQAAGRGLQLLFYSVGIGQISSEVPQNLSASRPQDRQFILSSKKLLLSDSGFYLCAWTRQGSGNTIYFGEGSWLTVV.

V gene TRBV10-3 combines with J gene TRBJ2-1; 9 bases align to TRBD2. CDR1 is ENHRY and CDR2 is SYGVKD in the germline V gene. The CDR3 loop spans 16 amino acids. Trimming cost V 6 bases and J 8 bases; bases outside gene matches: 14. Written as DNA, the CDR3 is TGTGCCATCAGGGGGTCTCGGACTAGCGTCCGGGATGAGCAGTTCTTC. Its translation is CAIRGSRTSVRDEQFF.

Only a few counts were recorded for this clone. The chain carries TRBV4-1 and TRBJ2-1; TRBD2 matches 7 bases. Germline V gives CDR1 MGHRA, CDR2 YSYEKL. J lost 4 bases, V lost 0 bases, and 3 bases had no gene match. CDR3 length: 15 residues. The CDR3 sequence is CASSQDPSGYNEQFF. As DNA, the CDR3 is TGCGCCAGCAGCCAAGATCCTAGCGGATACAATGAGCAGTTCTTC.

V usage is TRBV28 and J usage is TRBJ2-7; 11 nucleotides match TRBD1. After removal of 4 bases from V and 5 bases from J, the junction contained 4 bases not matched to a gene. The CDR3 is 14 amino acids. Germline V gene data show CDR1 as MDHEN and CDR2 as SYDVKM. The CDR3 sequence is CASSYGQGAHEQYF. The CDR3 DNA sequence: TGTGCCAGCAGTTATGGACAGGGGGCCCACGAGCAGTACTTC.

V gene TRBV9 combines with J gene TRBJ2-7, with 14 bases that match TRBD2. The CDR3 runs 16 residues. CDR1 SGDLS and CDR2 YYNGEE come from the germline V gene. V lost 4 bases, J lost 2 bases, and 5 bases stayed unmatched. The CDR3 bases are TGTGCCAGCAGCCCAGGGGGACTAGCGGGAGCCTACGAGCAGTACTTC. This gives the protein CASSPGGLAGAYEQYF.

V gene TRBV7-3 combines with J gene TRBJ2-1; 9 bases are a match to TRBD2. Germline CDR1 and CDR2: SGHTA and FQGTGA. This CDR3 has 14 amino acids. V was pared by 2 bases and J by 12 bases, with 8 bases of the junction left unmatched. CDR3 protein: CASSLGVSGSPQFF. The CDR3 nucleotides are TGTGCCAGCAGCTTAGGGGTTAGCGGGAGTCCGCAGTTCTTC.

V gene TRBV11-2 combines with J gene TRBJ1-5; 9 bases align to TRBD1. The CDR3 has 14 amino acids. Germline CDR1 is SGHAT and CDR2 is FQNNGV. V shed 4 bases, J shed 5 bases, and the junction held 3 bases outside the gene matches. This CDR3 is CASSWTGEDQPQHF. Here the CDR3 DNA reads TGTGCCAGCAGCTGGACAGGGGAGGATCAGCCCCAGCATTTT.